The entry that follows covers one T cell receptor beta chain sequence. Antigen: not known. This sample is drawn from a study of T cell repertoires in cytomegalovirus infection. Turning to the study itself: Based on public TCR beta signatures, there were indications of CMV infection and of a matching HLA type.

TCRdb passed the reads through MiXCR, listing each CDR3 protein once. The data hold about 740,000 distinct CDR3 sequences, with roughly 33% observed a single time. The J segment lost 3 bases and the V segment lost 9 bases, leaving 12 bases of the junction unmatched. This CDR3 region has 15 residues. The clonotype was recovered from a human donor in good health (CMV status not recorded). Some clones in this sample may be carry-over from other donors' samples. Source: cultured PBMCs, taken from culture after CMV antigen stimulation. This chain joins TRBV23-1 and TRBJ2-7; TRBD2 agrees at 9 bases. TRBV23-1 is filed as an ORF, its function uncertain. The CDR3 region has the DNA TGCGCCAGGGGAGGGGTAGCGGGAGCGTGCTACGAGCAGTACTTC. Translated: CARGGVAGACYEQYF.